This is a list of T cell receptor beta chains from one sample in a study of cytomegalovirus exposure and HLA in healthy donors. Clones were sequenced by immunoSEQ multiplex PCR, and TCRdb holds only the in-frame ones, with some missing. The table has a few hundred thousand clones, 60% to 80% seen once. The sample consisted of PBMCs. These receptors were collected from a woman aged 30 to 39 in good health and CMV-seronegative. The CDR3 runs from the conserved cysteine through the conserved F or W. The D gene is left open where the match is weak. Not every row has a clone size; where given, it reads once, few, many or a size class.

D	J	size	V	DNA	CDR3
.	TRBJ2-5	.	TRBV7-9	TGTGCCAGCAGCTTAGTCATCAGGGGAGGGGAGACCCAGTACTTC	CASSLVIRGGETQYF
.	TRBJ1-2	.	TRBV6-5	TGTGCCAGCAGTCTTGGCGCAGGGTATGGCTACACCTTC	CASSLGAGYGYTF
.	TRBJ2-7	.	TRBV5-1	TGCGCCAGCAGCTTGGTGGGCAGGGTGGGTTCCTACGAGCAGTACTTC	CASSLVGRVGSYEQYF
TRBD2	TRBJ2-1	.	TRBV11-3	TGTGCCAGCAGCTTAAGGCCGGGACTAGTATACAATGAGCAGTTCTTC	CASSLRPGLVYNEQFF
TRBD1	TRBJ1-6	.	TRBV19	TGTGCCAGTAGTATTTGGCGAGGGGGCCACTCACCCCTCCACTTT	CASSIWRGGHSPLHF
TRBD1	TRBJ2-7	.	TRBV10-1	TGCGCCACCAGACAGGGCGAGGGAAAGGTGCAGTACTTC	CATRQGEGKVQYF
.	TRBJ1-5	.	TRBV19	TGTGCCAGTAGTTGGGCCGGCCTCAAGCAGCCCCAGCATTTT	CASSWAGLKQPQHF
TRBD1	TRBJ1-1	.	TRBV18	TGTGCCAGCTCACCCGAACAGGGGGTTCTCACTGAAGCTTTCTTT	CASSPEQGVLTEAFF
.	TRBJ1-5	.	TRBV5-1	TGCGCCAGCAGCTTGGCAGGGCCCGATCAGCCCCAGCATTTT	CASSLAGPDQPQHF
TRBD1	TRBJ2-4	.	TRBV19	TGTGCCAGTAGTATTAGGACAGGGACTCAAAACATTCAGTACTTC	CASSIRTGTQNIQYF
TRBD1	TRBJ2-1	.	TRBV7-6	TGTGCCAGCAGCTTAAAACTAGGCGGGACAGGGCTTTACAATGAGCAGTTCTTC	CASSLKLGGTGLYNEQFF
.	TRBJ1-4	.	TRBV10-3	TGTGCCATCAGTGCGGCACAGGTAGCAACTAATGAAAAACTGTTTTTT	CAISAAQVATNEKLFF
TRBD1	TRBJ1-4	.	TRBV5-4	TGCGCCAGCAGCTTGGAGCAGGGGGGTGAAAAACTGTTTTTT	CASSLEQGGEKLFF
.	TRBJ1-1	once	TRBV5-1	TGCGCCAGCAGCCAAGGGGATGCTGAAGCTTTCTTT	CASSQGDAEAFF
.	TRBJ2-1	.	TRBV5-4	TGTGCCAGCAGCCATCCATTAGCGGAATTTACCTACAATGAGCAGTTCTTC	CASSHPLAEFTYNEQFF
.	TRBJ1-2	.	TRBV5-8	TGTGCCAGCAGCTTGGTTGCAGGGTATGGCTACACCTTC	CASSLVAGYGYTF
.	TRBJ2-7	few	TRBV5-5	TGTGCCAGCAGCGTCCTCGGGGTAATAGGTATGGGATCCTACGAGCAGTACTTC	CASSVLGVIGMGSYEQYF
.	TRBJ1-5	once	TRBV11-2	TGTGCCAGCAGCCTAGATCTCGGTGCGGGGCCCCAGCATTTT	CASSLDLGAGPQHF
TRBD1	TRBJ2-7	.	TRBV5-4	TGTGCCAGCAGCTTGGATGGGACAGCGATATACGAGCAGTACTTC	CASSLDGTAIYEQYF
.	TRBJ1-3	.	TRBV9	TGTGCCAGCAAGGGGGATCCGAGCTCTGGAAACACCATATATTTT	CASKGDPSSGNTIYF
.	TRBJ2-7	few	TRBV27	TGTGCCAGCAGTTTGGGTTGGACTTACGAGCAGTACTTC	CASSLGWTYEQYF
TRBD1	TRBJ2-6	.	TRBV14	TGTGCCAGCAGCCAAGTAATTCCGGGACAGGGGTTGTCTGGGGCCAACGTCCTGACTTTC	CASSQVIPGQGLSGANVLTF
TRBD1	TRBJ2-3	.	TRBV7-2	TGTGCCAGCAGCGCGCAGGGGGCCCATCTCACAGATACGCAGTATTTT	CASSAQGAHLTDTQYF
.	TRBJ1-1	.	TRBV19	TGTGCCAGTAGTTTGTGGGCAGGGTCGGACACTGAAGCTTTCTTT	CASSLWAGSDTEAFF
TRBD2	TRBJ2-3	.	TRBV7-7	TGTGCTAGCAGCTTAGGGGGGGGACTAGCAACGGATACGCAGTATTTT	CASSLGGGLATDTQYF
.	TRBJ1-6	.	TRBV14	TGTGCCAGCAGCCAAGACAGGTGGAATTCACCCCTCCACTTT	CASSQDRWNSPLHF
TRBD2	TRBJ2-5	.	TRBV14	TGTGCCAGCAGCACGGGACTAGCGGGAGTAGAGACCCAGTACTTC	CASSTGLAGVETQYF
TRBD1	TRBJ1-1	.	TRBV27	TGTGCCAGCAGGAAACCAGGGGGCGGAGGATGGAACACTGAAGCTTTCTTT	CASRKPGGGGWNTEAFF
TRBD1	TRBJ1-1	.	TRBV2	TGTGCCAGCAGTGACAGCAGGGGGGCCACTGAAGCTTTCTTT	CASSDSRGATEAFF
.	TRBJ1-5	.	TRBV2	TGTGCCAGCAGTGAAACAAGTAGCAATCAGCCCCAGCATTTT	CASSETSSNQPQHF
TRBD1	TRBJ1-4	.	TRBV28	TGTGCCAGCAGTTTATTAAGGGGGCAGAATGAAAAACTGTTTTTT	CASSLLRGQNEKLFF
TRBD1	TRBJ2-1	.	TRBV7-9	TGTGCCAGCAGCCAAACAGGGGAAGCCTACAATGAGCAGTTCTTC	CASSQTGEAYNEQFF
TRBD1	TRBJ1-2	.	TRBV11-2	TGTGCCAGCAGCCCGATGACAGGGTGGGATAACTATGGCTACACCTTC	CASSPMTGWDNYGYTF
TRBD2	TRBJ2-3	.	TRBV5-1	TGCGCCAGCAGCTTGGAAGCGGGAGGAGTGGCAGATACGCAGTATTTT	CASSLEAGGVADTQYF
TRBD2	TRBJ2-3	.	TRBV6-4	TGTGCCAGCAGTGGGATAGCGGGAGGGTCAACAGATACGCAGTATTTT	CASSGIAGGSTDTQYF
.	TRBJ1-1	.	TRBV7-2	TGTGCCAGCAGCTTCCAACCGGTCACTGAAGCTTTCTTT	CASSFQPVTEAFF